These T cell receptor beta chains were read from a single sample in a study of OX40 agonist ivuxolimab in advanced cancers. Sequencing was performed with immunoSEQ multiplex PCR; in TCRdb, only in-frame clones are kept and a portion is missing. The data contain 90,000 to 95,000 clones, roughly 80% of them seen just once; the ten biggest clones take up around 1.1%. Sequencing was performed on CD4+ or CD8+ T cells sorted from blood, taken in a trial of the OX40 agonist ivuxolimab. Source of these receptors: an adult with an advanced solid tumor such as melanoma, head and neck, liver or kidney cancer. The CDR3 runs from the conserved cysteine through the conserved F or W. The D gene is left open where the match is weak. Size is omitted from some rows. Given values are once, few, many or a class for expanded clones.

>TRBV5-6|TRBJ2-4|-|TRBD2
TGTGCCAGCACCCCGGGACTAGCATCAAACATTCAGTACTTC
CASTPGLASNIQYF
>TRBV6-5|TRBJ1-4|-|-
TGTGCCAGCAGTTACCACCCCCAACATAATGAAAAACTGTTTTTT
CASSYHPQHNEKLFF
>TRBV5-1|TRBJ2-2|-|-
TGCGCCAGCAGCTTGGTTGCGAACACCGGGGAGCTGTTTTTT
CASSLVANTGELFF
>TRBV2|TRBJ2-6|-|-
TGTGCCAGCACAGGGTCTGGGGCCAACGTCCTGACTTTC
CASTGSGANVLTF
>TRBV6-5|TRBJ2-1|-|-
TGTGCCAGCAGCTCGGGGGTGAATGAGCAGTTCTTC
CASSSGVNEQFF
>TRBV5-1|TRBJ1-5|-|-
TGCGCCAGCAGATCCAACCCGGGGGGTCAGCCCCAGCATTTT
CASRSNPGGQPQHF
>TRBV19|TRBJ2-1|once|-
TGTGCCAGTAGTATTAGGGTATCAAACTTCAATGAGCAGTTCTTC
CASSIRVSNFNEQFF
>TRBV7-8|TRBJ1-2|once|-
TGTGCCAGCAGCGAGAGACAGGAAGATGGCTACACCTTC
CASSERQEDGYTF
>TRBV28|TRBJ2-4|-|TRBD1
TGTGCCAGCAGTACTACAGGGGGCGGGAACATTCAGTACTTC
CASSTTGGGNIQYF
>TRBV6-5|TRBJ1-4|few|-
TGTGCCAGCACGGGTTCGCAGGATGGGGAAAAACTGTTTTTT
CASTGSQDGEKLFF
>TRBV28|TRBJ2-7|-|-
TGTGCCAGCAGCAACCGGGACTTCGGCTCCTACGAGCAGTACTTC
CASSNRDFGSYEQYF
>TRBV19|TRBJ1-6|-|-
TGTGCCAGTAGTTTCGGACGGCTTCGGTATAATTCACCCCTCCACTTT
CASSFGRLRYNSPLHF
>TRBV25-1|TRBJ1-4|-|-
TGTGCCAGCAGTGAATCCGGGGGAAAGAATGAAAAACTGTTTTTT
CASSESGGKNEKLFF
>TRBV30|TRBJ2-3|-|TRBD1
TGTGCCTGGAATACGGGACAGGGGACAGATACGCAGTATTTT
CAWNTGQGTDTQYF
>TRBV7-2|TRBJ1-3|-|-
TGTGCCAGCAGCTTAACCAGTCCGCCTGGAAACACCATATATTTT
CASSLTSPPGNTIYF
>TRBV28|TRBJ1-5|-|-
TGTGCCAGCAGTTCGGCAGGACGTACTAGCAATCAGCCCCAGCATTTT
CASSSAGRTSNQPQHF
>TRBV9|TRBJ2-2|-|-
TGTGCCAGCAGCCAACGTACAACAGGGCGAACCGGGGAGCTGTTTTTT
CASSQRTTGRTGELFF
>TRBV2|TRBJ2-7|-|TRBD2
TGTGCCAGCACCCCCGGGGGGGTGAGTGCCTACGAGCAGTACTTC
CASTPGGVSAYEQYF
>TRBV18|TRBJ1-1|-|-
TGTGCCAGCTCACCCGCCGCCTGGAGGAACACTGAAGCTTTCTTT
CASSPAAWRNTEAFF
>TRBV19|TRBJ1-4|-|-
TGTGCCAGTAGTATGGGCAGGCTTAATGAAAAACTGTTTTTT
CASSMGRLNEKLFF
>TRBV2|TRBJ2-3|-|TRBD2
TGTGCCAGCAGCGGAAGCGGGGGGGCGGGGGATACGCAGTATTTT
CASSGSGGAGDTQYF
>TRBV5-1|TRBJ1-1|-|-
TGCGCCAGCAGCCCGCTTTCGGCGAGAATGAACACTGAAGCTTTCTTT
CASSPLSARMNTEAFF
>TRBV5-8|TRBJ1-1|-|-
TGTGCCAGCAGCTCAGGGGAAGGAGGCACTGAAGCTTTCTTT
CASSSGEGGTEAFF
>TRBV6-1|TRBJ2-2|-|-
TGTGCCAGCAGTGATCGGTGGGAGGGGGAGCTGTTTTTT
CASSDRWEGELFF
>TRBV14|TRBJ1-6|-|-
TGTGCCAGCAGCCAGTGGGGCAGGGTCATTTCACCCCTCCACTTT
CASSQWGRVISPLHF
>TRBV11-1|TRBJ1-6|-|-
TGTGCCAGCAGCTCGACGCGCGGATATTCACCCCTCCACTTT
CASSSTRGYSPLHF
>TRBV6-1|TRBJ1-1|-|-
TGTGCCAGCAGTGAAAGAGACAGAGATGAAGCTTTCTTT
CASSERDRDEAFF
>TRBV30|TRBJ1-5|-|TRBD1
TGTGCCTGCTCCGGGACAGGGTTAAATCAGCCCCAGCATTTT
CACSGTGLNQPQHF
>TRBV5-4|TRBJ1-4|-|-
TGTGCCAGCAGCGCAAACGGGGGTGTCAATGAAAAACTGTTTTTT
CASSANGGVNEKLFF
>TRBV6-4|TRBJ2-1|once|TRBD2
TGTGCCAGCAGTGACAGGGCGCGGGGACTAGCGGGGACAAGAGATGAGCAGTTCTTC
CASSDRARGLAGTRDEQFF
>TRBV12-2|TRBJ1-5|-|-
TGTGCAAGTCGCTTAACAAATCAGCCCCAGCATTTT
CASRLTNQPQHF
>TRBV29-1|TRBJ2-4|-|-
TGCAGCGTTGATTCAAGGAGTGCCTCAAACATTCAGTACTTC
CSVDSRSASNIQYF
>TRBV5-1|TRBJ1-5|-|-
TGCGCCAGCAGCTTAAGTGGTCAAAGCAATCAGCCCCAGCATTTT
CASSLSGQSNQPQHF
>TRBV5-8|TRBJ1-4|once|TRBD1
TGTGCCAGCAGCTTGGACGGGACAGGGACAGGAGAAAAACTGTTTTTT
CASSLDGTGTGEKLFF
>TRBV28|TRBJ1-2|-|-
TGTGCCAGCAGTTTAGGTCGGGGATCGTACGGCTACACCTTC
CASSLGRGSYGYTF
>TRBV11-2|TRBJ2-3|-|TRBD1
TGTGCCAGTGGGCGGCGACAGGGGCTAACAGATACGCAGTATTTT
CASGRRQGLTDTQYF
>TRBV11-3|TRBJ1-2|-|-
TGTGCCAGCAGCTTAGACAGGGGAAGCGGCTACACCTTC
CASSLDRGSGYTF
>TRBV2|TRBJ1-6|few|TRBD1
TGTGCCAGCAGTGAAGGGACAGGGGAATCACCCCTCCACTTT
CASSEGTGESPLHF
>TRBV4-1|TRBJ2-4|-|TRBD2
TGCGCCAGCAGCCAAGACCTGGGACTAGCGGGGTCCATTCAGTACTTC
CASSQDLGLAGSIQYF
>TRBV6-6|TRBJ1-2|-|-
TGTGCCAGCAGTTCTCCGGGAGAAAGTCAGGGCTACACCTTC
CASSSPGESQGYTF
>TRBV14|TRBJ2-3|-|-
TGTGCCAGCAGCGAGCGTTTGGGGGTCGGGCAAGATACGCAGTATTTT
CASSERLGVGQDTQYF
>TRBV10-3|TRBJ1-2|-|-
TGTGCCATCAGTGAGTCTGGAAGGTTGTTGGAGGGCTACACCTTC
CAISESGRLLEGYTF
>TRBV18|TRBJ1-2|-|-
TGTGCCAGCTCACCAGCAGGGATGAACTATGGCTACACCTTC
CASSPAGMNYGYTF
>TRBV2|TRBJ1-1|once|-
TGTGCCAGCAGTGCTATTTCGATTCGGACTTTCTTT
CASSAISIRTFF
>TRBV7-2|TRBJ2-3|-|-
TGTGCCAGCAGCCTTACCCCCAAAGATACGCAGTATTTT
CASSLTPKDTQYF
>TRBV7-2|TRBJ2-3|-|-
TGTGCCAGCAGCTTAGCGCTGGCAGGGAGGGATACGCAGTATTTT
CASSLALAGRDTQYF
>TRBV19|TRBJ2-2|-|TRBD1
TGTGCCAGTACCGGACAGGGGAGCACCGGGGAGCTGTTTTTT
CASTGQGSTGELFF
>TRBV18|TRBJ1-2|-|TRBD1
TGTGCCAGCTCACCGCCCGGGACAGAGAGGTGGGACTACACCTTC
CASSPPGTERWDYTF
>TRBV18|TRBJ2-5|-|-
TGTGCCAGCGAACTCACCAAGGAAAAGACCCAGTACTTC
CASELTKEKTQYF